The source of this T cell receptor (beta chain) is a study of blood T cell repertoires in COVID-19. For the study at large: From the United States, Italy and Spain came samples of acute and convalescent COVID-19. The analysed material was cDNA or gDNA that came from T cells, B-cell-depleted T cells, or PBMCs.

The CDR3 sequence is 14 residues long. The germline gives CDR1 MDHEN, CDR2 SYDVKM. The V gene lost 3 bases and the J gene lost 5 bases, with 8 bases spanning the gap. Authors' data handling: Quantification of nucleated cells was approximated via reference gene primer amplification. Some clones are missing from TCRdb's copy, which holds only in-frame ones; the method was immunoSEQ multiplex PCR. The DNA was the basis for D and trimming; V, J and clone size are from that table. The table records 150,000 to 200,000 clones, 80% to 90% of them present only once. The chain couples TRBV28 to TRBJ1-6; possibly TRBD1 for D (6 bases). The clonotype originates from a human donor with active or convalescent COVID-19. The donor label of this sample is uncertain. The sequenced sample consisted of peripheral blood. The CDR3 loop is CASSLGHNNSPLHF. CDR3 bases: TGTGCCAGCAGTTTGGGACACAATAATTCACCCCTCCACTTT.